These 8 T cell receptor beta chains share one sample of origin, sequenced in a study of Ad26.COV2.S vaccination and SARS-CoV-2 variants. Profiling relied on immunoSEQ multiplex PCR, and the TCRdb table lists in-frame clones only, not all of them. The repertoire holds a few hundred thousand clones, with roughly 91% as singletons. Regarding treatment: roughly 20 received Ad26.COV2.S at low or high dose, single or two shots; about 5 received placebo; per-sample allocation not given. Sampling occurred on day 63 after the first vaccine or placebo injection. The sample here was peripheral blood, taken in a trial of Ad26.COV2.S vaccine versus placebo. These receptors all come from a person between 18 and 65 years old who received the Ad26.COV2.S COVID-19 vaccine or a placebo.

The V and J genes are TRBV27 and TRBJ2-7; perhaps TRBD2 as D (6 bases). The CDR3 spans 15 residues. Germline V gene data show CDR1 as MNHEY and CDR2 as SMNVEV (reference sequence). V lost 4 bases to trimming and J lost 7 bases, with 20 bases between them. CDR3 DNA: TGTGCCAGCAGTTGGGACTCACAACCGTCTAGAGAGCAGTACTTC. Amino acid sequence: CASSWDSQPSREQYF.

V usage is TRBV29-1 and J usage is TRBJ1-2; no clear D gene. The CDR3 runs 11 residues. Germline V gene data show CDR1 as SQVTM and CDR2 as ANQGSEA. V was clipped by 7 bases and J by 0 bases, with 6 bases between them. The CDR3: CSATANYGYTF. The DNA of the CDR3 is TGCAGCGCCACAGCTAACTATGGCTACACCTTC.

The genes are TRBV19 and TRBJ2-1; D may be TRBD2 (5 bases). Germline loops: CDR1 LNHDA, CDR2 SQIVND (reference sequence). Trimming removed 3 bases at V and 5 bases at J, with 8 bases between. This CDR3 spans 13 amino acids. CDR3 in amino acids: CASSMEVNNEQFF. The CDR3, as DNA: TGTGCCAGTAGTATGGAGGTTAACAATGAGCAGTTCTTC. Complete variable domain (other parts from reference TRBV19 and TRBJ2-1): DGGITQSPKYLFRKEGQNVTLSCEQNLNHDAMYWYRQDPGQGLRLIYYSQIVNDFQKGDIAEGYSVSREKKESFPLTVTSAQKNPTAFYLCASSMEVNNEQFFGPGTRLTVL.

The chain is built from TRBV27 and TRBJ2-7, with 11 positions matching TRBD2. The trim removed 5 bases at V and 2 bases at J, leaving 5 bases unmatched. Per germline, CDR1 MNHEY and CDR2 SMNVEV (reference sequence). The CDR3 covers 15 residues. The CDR3 sequence is CASSPGLAGAYEQYF. The CDR3 DNA reads as TGTGCCAGCAGTCCTGGACTAGCGGGCGCCTACGAGCAGTACTTC.

This chain uses TRBV9 with TRBJ1-1; D unresolved. CDR1 and CDR2 from the germline V gene are SGDLS and YYNGEE. This CDR3 has 9 residues. Trimming removed 10 bases from V and 8 bases from J, with 9 bases in between. DNA of the CDR3: TGTGCCTCCGTCCCAGAAGCTTTCTTT. Translating it yields CASVPEAFF.

The chain has TRBV29-1 and TRBJ2-7, with 7 bases aligning to TRBD2. CDR3 size: 13 residues. Germline V gives CDR1 SQVTM, CDR2 ANQGSEA. Germline trimming cut 5 bases from V and 3 bases from J; bases unmatched to any gene: 7. The CDR3 spells CSVLLPSGYEQYF. The CDR3 nucleotides are TGCAGCGTTCTCCTCCCTAGCGGCTACGAGCAGTACTTC.

This sequence joins TRBV6-2 or TRBV6-3 and TRBJ2-1; 16 bases line up with TRBD2. Germline CDR1 and CDR2: MNHEY and SVGEGT. This CDR3 has 21 amino acids. With V trimmed by 4 bases and J by 2 bases, 14 bases remained unmatched. The CDR3, as DNA: TGTGCCAGCAGTTCACTACGGCTAACCGGGACTAGCGGGAGGGCCTACAATGAGCAGTTCTTC. Encoded protein: CASSSLRLTGTSGRAYNEQFF.

The chain's CDR3 is CASSLGQGGNQPQHF. DNA for the CDR3: TGTGCCAGCTCACTGGGACAGGGGGGCAATCAGCCCCAGCATTTT. This chain joins TRBV18 and TRBJ1-5; 11 bases are a match to TRBD1. Trimming at V came to 4 bases and at J to 2 bases, leaving 1 base not matched to a gene. The CDR3 runs to 15 residues. Germline V gene data show CDR1 as KGHSH and CDR2 as LQKENI. Full variable domain (rest looked up from reference TRBV18 and TRBJ1-5): NAGVMQNPRHLVRRRGQEARLRCSPMKGHSHVYWYRQLPEEGLKFMVYLQKENIIDESGMPKERFSAEFPKEGPSILRIQQVVRGDSAAYFCASSLGQGGNQPQHFGDGTRLSIL.